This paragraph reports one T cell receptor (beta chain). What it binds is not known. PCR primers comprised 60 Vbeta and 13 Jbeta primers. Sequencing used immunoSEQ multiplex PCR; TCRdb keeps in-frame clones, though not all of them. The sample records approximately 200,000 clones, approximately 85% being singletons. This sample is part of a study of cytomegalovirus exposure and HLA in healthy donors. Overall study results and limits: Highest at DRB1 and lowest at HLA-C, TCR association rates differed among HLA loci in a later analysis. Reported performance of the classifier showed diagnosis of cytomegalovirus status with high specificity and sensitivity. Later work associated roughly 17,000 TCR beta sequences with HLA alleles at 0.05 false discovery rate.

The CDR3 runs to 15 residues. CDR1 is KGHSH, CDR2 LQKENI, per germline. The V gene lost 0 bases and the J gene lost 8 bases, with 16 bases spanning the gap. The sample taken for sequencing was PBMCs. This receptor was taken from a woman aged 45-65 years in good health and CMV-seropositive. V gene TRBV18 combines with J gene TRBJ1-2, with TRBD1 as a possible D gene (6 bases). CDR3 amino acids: CASSPPRGGPGGYTF. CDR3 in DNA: TGTGCCAGCTCACCACCCAGGGGAGGGCCTGGGGGCTACACCTTC.